A single T cell receptor beta chain is shown here with its context. What it binds is not known. The data were taken from a study of response to subunit inactivated influenza vaccine. General study findings and limits: Only a handful of new T cells, the authors suggested, are recruited with each seasonal influenza vaccination.

Each CDR3 protein is one row after TCRdb ran MiXCR on the RT-PCR reads. Of about half a million distinct CDR3 sequences in the sample, approximately 24% were seen once. V lost 7 bases to trimming and J lost 0 bases, with 15 bases between them. This CDR3 has 15 residues. This rearrangement joins TRBV12-3 or TRBV12-4 to TRBJ1-2; D is uncertain. This specimen consisted of CD4+ T cells sorted from PBMCs, obtained about 5 days after vaccination. This clonotype originated in a man aged 50 to 59 who received an inactivated influenza vaccine. The CDR3 bases are TGTGCCAGCACCGCCCTGGTAGCGCCTAACTATGGCTACACCTTC. Translation gives CASTALVAPNYGYTF.